The 24 T cell receptor beta chains listed next were all sequenced from one sample in a study of STAT5B mutations in CD4+ large granular lymphocyte leukemia. Only in-frame clones appear in the TCRdb table, and some are missing; sequencing was by immunoSEQ multiplex PCR. The sample shows fewer than 35,000 clones, roughly 70% of them seen only once. The sequencing input was CD4+ T cells from blood buffy coats. The receptors stem from a human donor in good health.

This chain joins TRBV4-2 and TRBJ2-3; unclear D gene. The length of the CDR3 is 17 residues. V shed 2 bases and J shed 5 bases, with 20 bases lying between them. Germline values: CDR1 LGHNA, CDR2 YNFKEQ. The CDR3 here is CASSQSRHPRRGDTQYF. CDR3 DNA: TGTGCCAGCAGCCAAAGCCGACACCCAAGGCGTGGAGATACGCAGTATTTT.

This CDR3 reads CASSIVGQNTEAFF. CDR3 nucleotides: TGTGCCAGTAGTATAGTTGGACAGAACACTGAAGCTTTCTTT. The chain has TRBV19 and TRBJ1-1; D may be TRBD1 (5 bases). Germline V gene lookup returns CDR1 LNHDA and CDR2 SQIVND (reference sequence). The CDR3 runs to 14 residues. V lost 1 base to trimming and J lost 1 base, with 7 bases between them.

This clone has a handful of counts. The chain employs TRBV7-8 and TRBJ1-1, with 8 bases lining up with TRBD1. The V gene end was trimmed by 5 bases and the J gene end by 4 bases; junction bases not matched to a gene: 9. Germline assignment: CDR1 SGHVS and CDR2 FQNEAQ. The CDR3 is 15 amino acids. The CDR3 sequence: CASSLEPDRGTEAFF. In nucleotides, the CDR3 is TGTGCCAGCAGCCTAGAACCCGACAGGGGCACTGAAGCTTTCTTT.

In its sample, this clone was seen a few times. This chain uses TRBV7-2 with TRBJ1-2, with D possibly being TRBD1 (6 bases). Trimming left V 1 base short and J 6 bases short, with 12 bases between. Germline CDR1 and CDR2: SGHTA and FQGNSA. This CDR3 contains 14 residues. The CDR3 nucleotides are TGTGCCAGCAGCTTAGAAGCCGGGGGCGATGGCTACACCTTC. Its protein product is CASSLEAGGDGYTF. The entire variable domain, with the rest obtained from reference TRBV7-2 and TRBJ1-2, is as follows: GAGVSQSPSNKVTEKGKDVELRCDPISGHTALYWYRQSLGQGLEFLIYFQGNSAPDKSGLPSDRFSAERTGGSVSTLTIQRTQQEDSAVYLCASSLEAGGDGYTFGSGTRLTVV.

This clone was seen a handful of times. V gene TRBV19 combines with J gene TRBJ1-1; no clear D gene. The CDR3 consists of 13 residues. Germline CDR1 reads LNHDA; CDR2 reads SQIVND (reference sequence). V was clipped by 4 bases and J by 1 base, with 7 bases between them. The CDR3 sequence is CASSRHRNTEAFF. The CDR3 DNA reads as TGTGCCAGTAGTAGACACCGGAACACTGAAGCTTTCTTT.

The chain links TRBV7-9 to TRBJ1-4, with no clear D. Germline CDR1 SEHNR, CDR2 FQNEAQ (reference sequence). The length of the CDR3 is 13 residues. Trimming took 1 base from V and 7 from J, leaving 7 bases between them. CDR3 loop: CASSLGWGEKLFF. Written as DNA, the CDR3 is TGTGCCAGCAGCTTAGGATGGGGTGAAAAACTGTTTTTT.

V usage is TRBV10-3 and J usage is TRBJ2-6; possibly TRBD1 for D (5 bases). Deletions cut 6 bases from V and 4 bases from J, with 10 bases between. This CDR3 is built from 14 residues. Per germline, CDR1 ENHRY and CDR2 SYGVKD. The CDR3 coding sequence is TGTGCCATCAGCGACAGTTCCGGGGCCAACGTCCTGACTTTC. Translation gives CAISDSSGANVLTF.

This clone has just one count. This chain joins TRBV7-2 and TRBJ2-7, with a possible D match to TRBD2 (6 bases). The CDR3 is made up of 13 amino acids. CDR1 SGHTA and CDR2 FQGNSA come from the germline V gene. V lost 1 base to trimming and J lost 7 bases, with 11 bases between them. CDR3 region: CASSLVGRGEQYF. The CDR3 region has the DNA TGTGCCAGCAGCTTAGTCGGGAGAGGTGAGCAGTACTTC.

The V call is TRBV11-3, the J call TRBJ1-4, with D tentatively TRBD1 (6 bases). Germline CDR1 SGHNT, CDR2 YENEEA. Trimming shortened V by 5 bases and J by 4 bases, and 20 bases separated the two germline ends. This CDR3 spans 17 amino acids. The CDR3 bases are TGTGCCAGCAGCGTCCCCGGGACAACCGTGGGTAATGAAAAACTGTTTTTT. Its translation is CASSVPGTTVGNEKLFF.

This clone has only a few counts. This sample also contains other DNA sequences that code for the same CDR3. The chain is built from TRBV28 and TRBJ2-5; 7 bases are shared with TRBD1. Trimming removed 4 bases from V and 2 bases from J; junction bases left unmatched: 1. Germline V CDR1 and CDR2: MDHEN, SYDVKM. The CDR3 has 13 residues. In DNA, the CDR3 is TGTGCCAGCAGTTCGGGACAGCAAGAGACCCAGTACTTC. It encodes CASSSGQQETQYF.

V gene TRBV19 combines with J gene TRBJ2-1, with TRBD1 matching over 8 bases. This CDR3 is built from 17 residues. Germline values: CDR1 LNHDA, CDR2 SQIVND (reference sequence). With 5 bases clipped from V and 7 bases from J, the junction kept 16 bases outside the gene matches. In DNA form, the CDR3 reads TGTGCCAGTAGTCCCCAACATTTCGGGACAGGTGTGAATGAGCAGTTCTTC. Translated: CASSPQHFGTGVNEQFF.

This clone came up a few times. The chain joins TRBV4-1 to TRBJ2-7; D perhaps matches TRBD2 (6 bases). CDR3 length: 18 amino acids. CDR1 is MGHRA and CDR2 is YSYEKL in the germline V gene. V shed 0 bases and J shed 1 base, with 19 bases lying between them. CDR3 sequence reads: CASSQDPSSGSSSYEQYF. Written as DNA, the CDR3 is TGCGCCAGCAGCCAAGATCCCTCCTCCGGGAGTAGTTCCTACGAGCAGTACTTC.

This clone has only one observation. This chain joins TRBV5-4 and TRBJ2-3; D is perhaps TRBD1 (6 bases). The germline V gene encodes CDR1 SGHNT and CDR2 YYREEE (reference sequence). The length of the CDR3 is 16 residues. Trimming shortened V by 0 bases and J by 2 bases, and 13 bases separated the two germline ends. Here the CDR3 reads CASSLGGRQVTDTQYF. The DNA for the CDR3 is TGTGCCAGCAGCTTGGGGGGGAGACAGGTCACAGATACGCAGTATTTT. The entire variable domain, with the rest obtained from reference TRBV5-4 and TRBJ2-3, is as follows: ETGVTQSPTHLIKTRGQQVTLRCSSQSGHNTVSWYQQALGQGPQFIFQYYREEENGRGNFPPRFSGLQFPNYSSELNVNALELDDSALYLCASSLGGRQVTDTQYFGPGTRLTVL.

The gene calls are TRBV27 and TRBJ2-3; TRBD2 agrees at 7 bases. The J segment lost 4 bases and the V segment lost 3 bases, leaving 4 bases of the junction unmatched. CDR3 length: 14 amino acids. Germline values: CDR1 MNHEY, CDR2 SMNVEV (reference sequence). CDR3 sequence reads: CASSLWDYPDTQYF. As DNA, the CDR3 is TGTGCCAGCAGTTTGTGGGACTACCCAGATACGCAGTATTTT.

This chain uses TRBV5-8 with TRBJ1-3; D is possibly TRBD1 (5 bases). Germline V gene sequence: CDR1 SGHTS, CDR2 YDEGEE. The germline V and J ends were trimmed by 2 bases and 2 bases, with 11 bases remaining between them. This CDR3 spans 15 amino acids. CDR3 DNA: TGTGCCAGCAGCTTCGAGAGGGGTGCTGGAAACACCATATATTTT. Its translation: CASSFERGAGNTIYF.

This chain uses TRBV7-9 with TRBJ1-1, with D possibly being TRBD1 (5 bases). This CDR3 has 16 residues. V lost 1 base and J 8 bases, leaving 20 bases between the germline ends. Germline V gene lookup returns CDR1 SEHNR and CDR2 FQNEAQ (reference sequence). Here the CDR3 DNA reads TGTGCCAGCAGCTTAGGAGACGTGACAGTAACCGCCGAAGCTTTCTTT. Protein sequence: CASSLGDVTVTAEAFF.

This chain links TRBV18 with TRBJ1-1, with 7 bases identical to TRBD1. The CDR3 is made up of 15 amino acids. V trimming: 0 bases; J trimming: 1 base; junction bases outside the gene matches: 2. CDR1 is KGHSH, CDR2 LQKENI, per germline. In DNA, the CDR3 is TGTGCCAGCTCACCACCGCGACAGGGGAACACTGAAGCTTTCTTT. This encodes CASSPPRQGNTEAFF.

V gene TRBV18 combines with J gene TRBJ2-5, with unresolved D. Trimming left V 6 bases short and J 0 bases short, with 11 bases between. This CDR3 comprises 14 residues. Germline-derived CDR1 and CDR2 are KGHSH and LQKENI. CDR3 in amino acids: CASSHRADQETQYF. CDR3 DNA sequence: TGTGCCAGCTCCCATCGGGCAGACCAAGAGACCCAGTACTTC.

This chain connects TRBV7-2 to TRBJ1-2; maybe TRBD1 (6 bases). The CDR3 runs to 13 residues. Germline assignment: CDR1 SGHTA and CDR2 FQGNSA. Trimming pared 3 bases from V and 4 bases from J, leaving 9 bases between. Written as DNA, the CDR3 is TGTGCCAGCAGCTTTCAGGGGTCCTATGGCTACACCTTC. As protein: CASSFQGSYGYTF.

The V and J genes are TRBV2 and TRBJ2-5; D is uncertain. The V gene lost 7 bases and the J gene lost 4 bases, with 10 bases spanning the gap. CDR1 is SNHLY, CDR2 FYNNEI, per germline. The CDR3 runs 12 residues. CDR3 region: CASKISLETQYF. The CDR3 nucleotides read TGTGCCAGCAAGATTAGTTTAGAGACCCAGTACTTC.

The sample holds a few counts of this clone. The rearrangement uses TRBV19 and TRBJ1-4; no clear D. CDR1 and CDR2 from the germline V gene are LNHDA and SQIVND (reference sequence). This CDR3 comprises 13 residues. V lost 7 bases and J lost 0, with 6 bases in between. For the CDR3, the DNA is TGTGCCAGTACGGTTGCAACTAATGAAAAACTGTTTTTT. This gives the protein CASTVATNEKLFF.

DNA for the CDR3: TGTGCCAGCAGTTATGGGGGTGGTCAGCCCCAGCATTTT. It yields the protein CASSYGGGQPQHF. V is TRBV6-5 and J is TRBJ1-5; TRBD1 is a possible D gene (5 bases). Germline CDR1 is MNHEY and CDR2 is SVGAGI. The CDR3 runs 13 residues. Trimming took off 3 bases at V and 6 bases at J, with 9 bases between the two ends.

V usage is TRBV5-5 and J usage is TRBJ2-3; 11 positions agree with TRBD2. The V segment lost 3 bases and the J segment 0 bases; nucleotides outside the gene matches: 3. This CDR3 has 16 residues. Germline loops: CDR1 SGHKS, CDR2 YYEKEE (reference sequence). CDR3 coding DNA: TGTGCCAGCAGCTGGAGGACTAGCGGGAGCACAGATACGCAGTATTTT. Translation gives CASSWRTSGSTDTQYF. The whole variable domain, remainder taken from reference TRBV5-5 and TRBJ2-3, is DAGVTQSPTHLIKTRGQQVTLRCSPISGHKSVSWYQQVLGQGPQFIFQYYEKEERGRGNFPDRFSARQFPNYSSELNVNALLLGDSALYLCASSWRTSGSTDTQYFGPGTRLTVL.

This chain links TRBV6-1 with TRBJ2-3; TRBD1 matches at 9 bases. Germline V gene data show CDR1 as MNHNS and CDR2 as SASEGT. The J segment lost 2 bases and the V segment lost 4 bases, leaving 7 bases of the junction unmatched. The CDR3 runs 16 residues. The DNA of the CDR3 is TGTGCCAGCAGTGGGGGACAGGGAAGATACACAGATACGCAGTATTTT. It yields the protein CASSGGQGRYTDTQYF.